The subject of this entry is one TCR beta chain. Antigen: not known. Libraries were UMI-labeled 5' RACE TRB cDNA. Reanalyzing the 5' RACE reads, TCRdb keeps one entry per CDR3 protein, without DNA. This sample contains 35,000 to 55,000 distinct CDR3 sequences. CDR3 length equals 16 residues. Germline V lookup: CDR1 SQVTM, CDR2 ANQGSEA. This sample is part of a study of CXCR3-negative and CXCR3-positive naive CD8 T cells. Study conclusions and caveats: Relative to memory CD8+ cells, whose diversity was much lower, both naive subsets had comparably high diversity. Memory cells showed distinct TRBV-TRBJ patterns, while the two naive subsets matched. Naive cells that were CXCR3-positive had more hydrophobic TRB CDR3s (compared with CXCR3-negative naive cells).

The sample consisted of naive CXCR3- CD8+ T cells from blood. Regarding subset: CD45RO-CCR7+CD27+CD95- naive CD8+ T cells lacking CXCR3 (TNR3-). This chain connects TRBV29-1 to TRBJ2-2; the D gene TCRdb calls, TRBD2, cannot be checked with no DNA. The receptor was isolated from a human donor in good health. Some clones in this sample may be carry-over from other donors' samples. The CDR3 sequence: CSVGDGAGDYTGELFF.